Below, 25 T cell receptor beta chains from the same sample are listed, as sequenced in a study of T cells expressing NK-cell markers. TCRdb reworked the 5' RACE reads into one entry per CDR3 protein, no DNA. Its table records about 460,000 distinct CDR3 sequences. The sequencing sample was made of blood T cells: a sorted CD56 or NKG2C T cell subset, CD4+ or CD8+ T cells, or bulk PBMC T cells (not recorded which). The receptors come from a woman in her forties or fifties in good health.

The chain employs TRBV3-1 and TRBJ2-1; the D call from TCRdb, TRBD1, cannot be confirmed without DNA. Germline V lookup: CDR1 LGHDT, CDR2 YNNKEL (reference sequence). The CDR3 is made up of 18 amino acids. The CDR3 loop reads CASSSDLTGKSSYNEQFF.

CDR3 sequence: CSASNPTRGGGTDTQYF. The chain has TRBV20-1 and TRBJ2-3; TCRdb's assignment of TRBD1 cannot be checked, as there is no DNA. This CDR3 spans 17 amino acids. From germline, CDR1 is DFQATT and CDR2 SNEGSKA (reference sequence).

The V and J genes are TRBV11-1 and TRBJ1-1; with no DNA, the TCRdb D assignment of TRBD1 cannot be verified. Germline CDR1 is SGHAT and CDR2 is FQDESV (reference sequence). The CDR3 contains 16 residues. The CDR3 sequence: CASSFNQGTKNTEAFF. Filled out from reference TRBV11-1 and TRBJ1-1, the complete variable domain reads EAEVAQSPRYKITEKSQAVAFWCDPISGHATLYWYRQILGQGPELLVQFQDESVVDDSQLPKDRFSAERLKGVDSTLKIQPAELGDSAMYLCASSFNQGTKNTEAFFGQGTRLTVV.

V and J are TRBV4-1 and TRBJ1-1. Germline CDR1 reads MGHRA; CDR2 reads YSYEKL. The CDR3 has 14 residues. The CDR3 loop is CASTTLLRDTEAFF.

This chain links TRBV7-9 with TRBJ1-2; the D call of TRBD1 rests on TCRdb alone, since no DNA is present to check it. The CDR3 is 18 residues long. Per germline, CDR1 SEHNR and CDR2 FQNEAQ (reference sequence). CDR3 residues: CASNPSRGSSEGAYGYTF.

The chain joins TRBV20-1 to TRBJ1-2. From germline, CDR1 is DFQATT and CDR2 SNEGSKA (reference sequence). This CDR3 is built from 11 residues. The CDR3 spells CSARWGEGYTF.

The gene calls are TRBV11-1 and TRBJ1-3; the D gene TCRdb calls, TRBD1, cannot be checked with no DNA. This CDR3 has 18 residues. Germline V CDR1 and CDR2: SGHAT, FQDESV (reference sequence). The CDR3 loop is CASSPAGQAPLRGNTIYF.

V and J are TRBV12-3 or TRBV12-4 and TRBJ2-3; without DNA, the TCRdb call of TRBD1 cannot be checked. The CDR3 consists of 15 residues. This CDR3 is CASSPDRYSTDTQYF.

This chain connects TRBV20-1 to TRBJ2-5; TCRdb calls TRBD2, which cannot be checked without DNA. The CDR3 runs 16 residues. From germline, CDR1 is DFQATT and CDR2 SNEGSKA (reference sequence). The CDR3 loop is CSADGTSGRSTETQYF.

The chain combines TRBV10-1 with TRBJ2-7. The CDR3 contains 12 residues. Germline assignment: CDR1 WNHNN and CDR2 SYGVQD (reference sequence). The CDR3 reads CASSRSVNEQYF.

This chain joins TRBV5-6 and TRBJ2-5; TCRdb's D gene call, TRBD1, goes unchecked for lack of DNA. CDR1 is SGHDT, CDR2 YYEEEE, per germline. The CDR3 totals 14 residues. CDR3 in amino acids: CASSLWSGTETQYF.

CDR3 loop: CASSRIGGTDYEQYF. J is TRBJ2-7 and V is TRBV11-1; TCRdb's assignment of TRBD1 cannot be checked, as there is no DNA. This CDR3 has 15 residues. Germline values: CDR1 SGHAT, CDR2 FQDESV (reference sequence).

The rearrangement links TRBV5-1 to TRBJ2-1; TCRdb's D call, TRBD2, is unchecked because there is no DNA. This CDR3 is built from 17 residues. The germline CDR1 and CDR2 sequences are SGHRS and YFSETQ. This CDR3 is CASSLGRGLAGDNEQFF.

V gene TRBV10-1 combines with J gene TRBJ1-1. CDR1 and CDR2 (germline): WNHNN, SYGVQD (reference sequence). The CDR3 loop spans 14 amino acids. This chain's CDR3 is CASSERGRISEAFF.

This sequence joins TRBV20-1 and TRBJ2-2; as DNA is missing, the TRBD2 call by TCRdb cannot be tested. Germline lookup yields CDR1 DFQATT and CDR2 SNEGSKA (reference sequence). The CDR3 extends over 16 amino acids. The CDR3 spells CSARDGRGTISGELFF.

V is TRBV28 and J is TRBJ2-1. There are 12 residues in the CDR3. In germline, CDR1 is MDHEN, CDR2 SYDVKM. The CDR3 is CASSLVWSPQFF.

The gene calls are TRBV25-1 and TRBJ2-3. This CDR3 has 15 residues. Germline assignment: CDR1 MGHDK and CDR2 SYGVNS. CDR3 loop: CASSGWAVYTDTQYF.

The V and J genes are TRBV2 and TRBJ2-5. There are 14 residues in the CDR3. The germline V gene has CDR1 SNHLY and CDR2 FYNNEI. CDR3 region: CASSGGPMGETQYF.

This chain connects TRBV20-1 to TRBJ1-6. The germline V gene has CDR1 DFQATT and CDR2 SNEGSKA (reference sequence). The CDR3 spans 14 residues. The CDR3 spells CSAREAGFNSPLHF.

The rearrangement joins TRBV20-1 to TRBJ2-1. CDR1 and CDR2 (germline): DFQATT, SNEGSKA (reference sequence). This CDR3 is built from 13 residues. The chain's CDR3 is CSARSDDYNEQFF.

The chain combines TRBV2 with TRBJ2-3; TCRdb selects TRBD2, and the lack of DNA leaves this call unchecked. The length of the CDR3 is 15 residues. The germline V gene has CDR1 SNHLY and CDR2 FYNNEI. CDR3 amino acids: CASSNRGLAGDTQYF.

This chain connects TRBV12-3 or TRBV12-4 to TRBJ1-4. The CDR3 extends over 17 amino acids. The CDR3 region is CASSPLLQVATNEKLFF.

The chain recombines TRBV2 with TRBJ2-1; the D call of TRBD1 rests on TCRdb alone, since no DNA is present to check it. Germline V gives CDR1 SNHLY, CDR2 FYNNEI. This CDR3 spans 13 amino acids. The CDR3 protein is CASSEDRDDEQFF.

J is TRBJ2-1 and V is TRBV20-1. Per the germline V gene, CDR1 is DFQATT and CDR2 is SNEGSKA (reference sequence). The CDR3 spans 12 residues. The CDR3 loop is CSAKTGLSEQFF.

V gene TRBV12-3 or TRBV12-4 combines with J gene TRBJ2-1. The CDR3 spans 14 residues. The CDR3 loop reads CASSFLVTDNEQFF.